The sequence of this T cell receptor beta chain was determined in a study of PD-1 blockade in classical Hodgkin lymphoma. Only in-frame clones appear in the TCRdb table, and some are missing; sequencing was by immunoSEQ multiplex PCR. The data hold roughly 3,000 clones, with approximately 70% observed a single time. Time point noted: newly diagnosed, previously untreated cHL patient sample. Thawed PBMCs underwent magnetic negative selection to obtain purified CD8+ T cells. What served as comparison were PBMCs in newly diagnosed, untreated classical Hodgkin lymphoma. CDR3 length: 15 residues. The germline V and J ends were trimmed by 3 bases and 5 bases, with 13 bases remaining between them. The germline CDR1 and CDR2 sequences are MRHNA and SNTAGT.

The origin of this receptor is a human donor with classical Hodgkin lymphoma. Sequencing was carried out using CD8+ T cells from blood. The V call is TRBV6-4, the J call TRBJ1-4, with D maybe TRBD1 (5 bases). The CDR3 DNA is TGTGCCAGCAGTGAAGATCCGGGGGGGAATGAAAAACTGTTTTTT. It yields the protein CASSEDPGGNEKLFF.